The 18 T cell receptor beta chains below come from one sample, sequenced in a study of identical twins. TCRdb used MiXCR to reprocess the 5' RACE reads, holding one entry per CDR3 protein. The top ten clones hold 0.25% to 0.3% of a sample with 1.5 million or so distinct CDR3 sequences, about 32% of them seen once. What was sequenced was cord blood. These receptors were obtained from a newborn girl in good health.

This clonotype was seen more than once but under ten times. V and J are TRBV28 and TRBJ1-5, with unresolved D. The V gene lost 1 base and the J gene lost 4 bases, with 20 bases spanning the gap. The CDR3 spans 18 residues. Germline V gene sequence: CDR1 MDHEN, CDR2 SYDVKM. As DNA, the CDR3 is TGTGCCAGCAGTTTATATCTCCCGGGGAGACTAGGGAATCAGCCCCAGCATTTT. It specifies CASSLYLPGRLGNQPQHF.

This clonotype was seen a few times. V usage is TRBV20-1 and J usage is TRBJ2-3; 12 bases are a match to TRBD2. The V gene's germline CDR1 is DFQATT and CDR2 SNEGSKA (reference sequence). The CDR3 has 15 amino acids. V shed 6 bases, J shed 1 base, and the junction held 5 bases outside the gene matches. CDR3 sequence reads: CSAIRTSGGTDTQYF. As DNA, the CDR3 is TGCAGTGCAATAAGGACTAGCGGGGGCACAGATACGCAGTATTTT.

This chain joins TRBV6-5 and TRBJ2-1; D is ambiguous. Germline V gene lookup returns CDR1 MNHEY and CDR2 SVGAGI. V lost 1 base to trimming and J lost 12 bases, with 7 bases between them. CDR3 length equals 11 residues. CDR3 amino acids: CASSYLFRQFF. The CDR3 nucleotides are TGTGCCAGCAGTTACTTATTTCGGCAGTTCTTC.

This clonotype was detected once. The J gene is TRBJ2-4, the V gene TRBV24-1; 9 nucleotides align to TRBD1. The DNA end is a closer match to TRBJ2-5, so the J assignment may be wrong. CDR1 is KGHDR and CDR2 is SFDVKD in the germline V gene. This CDR3 contains 14 residues. CDR3: CATREGQGRETQYF. DNA of the CDR3: TGTGCCACCAGGGAAGGACAGGGGAGAGAGACCCAGTACTTC.

The J gene is TRBJ2-7, the V gene TRBV10-3, with no clear D. Germline V gene data show CDR1 as ENHRY and CDR2 as SYGVKD. Trimming removed 5 bases from V and 3 bases from J, with 23 bases in between. The CDR3 extends over 17 amino acids. The CDR3 DNA follows: TGTGCCATCAGTCTGAATAGGGCCGTGGAACAGTACTACGAGCAGTACTTC. The encoded protein is CAISLNRAVEQYYEQYF.

This clonotype was counted only a few times. V and J are TRBV4-2 and TRBJ1-4; D is unclear. Germline lookup yields CDR1 LGHNA and CDR2 YNFKEQ. The CDR3 totals 17 residues. V was shortened by 0 bases and J by 0 bases, with 11 bases between the two germline ends. CDR3 protein: CASSQEPYSATNEKLFF. Here the CDR3 DNA reads TGTGCCAGCAGCCAAGAGCCCTACTCTGCAACTAATGAAAAACTGTTTTTT.

The chain has TRBV19 and TRBJ2-7; 12 bases line up with TRBD1. The ends lost 6 bases at V and 4 bases at J; junction bases unmatched: 4. From germline, CDR1 is LNHDA and CDR2 SQIVND (reference sequence). This CDR3 region has 14 residues. The CDR3 loop reads CASRGQGAPYEQYF. In nucleotides, the CDR3 is TGTGCCAGTAGGGGACAGGGGGCTCCGTACGAGCAGTACTTC. The variable domain in full, with the rest retrieved from reference TRBV19 and TRBJ2-7, is DGGITQSPKYLFRKEGQNVTLSCEQNLNHDAMYWYRQDPGQGLRLIYYSQIVNDFQKGDIAEGYSVSREKKESFPLTVTSAQKNPTAFYLCASRGQGAPYEQYFGPGTRLTVT.

This clonotype was picked up a small number of times. V and J are TRBV13 and TRBJ2-3, with D perhaps matching TRBD2 (5 bases). V was trimmed by 5 bases and J by 8 bases, leaving 17 bases between them. Germline V gene sequence: CDR1 PRHDT, CDR2 FYEKMQ (reference sequence). This CDR3 spans 14 amino acids. DNA for the CDR3: TGTGCCAGCAGCCCCCTTTTTGGGAGTGGTACGCAGTATTTT. Translation gives CASSPLFGSGTQYF.

The chain uses TRBV7-9 and TRBJ2-3; 10 bases agree with TRBD2. The CDR3 extends over 16 amino acids. Germline trimming cut 5 bases from V and 6 bases from J; bases unmatched to any gene: 11. Per the germline V gene, CDR1 is SEHNR and CDR2 is FQNEAQ (reference sequence). CDR3: CASSRPPSGSFDTQYF. In DNA, the CDR3 is TGTGCCAGCAGCCGACCTCCTAGCGGGAGTTTCGATACGCAGTATTTT.

The gene calls are TRBV27 and TRBJ2-5; 9 nucleotides match TRBD2. The CDR3 extends over 16 amino acids. V gave up 8 bases and J gave up 3 bases; unmatched junction bases: 13. Germline V gene data show CDR1 as MNHEY and CDR2 as SMNVEV (reference sequence). The CDR3 nucleotides are TGTGCCAGCTCTCCAGAGGTAGCGGGGGCTGAAGAGACCCAGTACTTC. It yields the protein CASSPEVAGAEETQYF.

This sequence joins TRBV28 and TRBJ2-1, with TRBD2 matching 10 bases. V was clipped by 3 bases and J by 9 bases; unmatched bases: 8. CDR3 length: 15 residues. Germline-derived CDR1 and CDR2 are MDHEN and SYDVKM. CDR3 DNA sequence: TGTGCCAGCAGTTTGGGTAGCGGGAGGTTCGGTGAGCAGTTCTTC. It is translated as CASSLGSGRFGEQFF.

V is TRBV27 and J is TRBJ2-3; perhaps TRBD1 as D (5 bases). CDR1 and CDR2 (germline): MNHEY, SMNVEV (reference sequence). Trimming removed 3 bases from V and 5 bases from J, with 15 bases in between. This CDR3 comprises 15 residues. In nucleotides, the CDR3 is TGTGCCAGCAGTTTGGGCAGGGCGTTCGGAGATACGCAGTATTTT. It encodes CASSLGRAFGDTQYF.

This clonotype was recorded a few times. The rearrangement uses TRBV20-1 and TRBJ2-3; TRBD2 aligns across 10 bases. The junction had 15 bases not matched to a gene; V was cut back by 6 bases and J by 6 bases. CDR3 size: 16 residues. The germline V gene has CDR1 DFQATT and CDR2 SNEGSKA (reference sequence). This CDR3 reads CSADLPFLAGVDTQYF. For the CDR3, the DNA is TGCAGTGCCGACCTACCTTTCCTAGCGGGGGTGGATACGCAGTATTTT.

In this sample, this clonotype turned up a few times. The chain recombines TRBV20-1 with TRBJ1-5, with D maybe TRBD1 (5 bases). This CDR3 region has 17 residues. Trimming removed 1 base at V and 2 bases at J, with 18 bases between. The germline V gene encodes CDR1 DFQATT and CDR2 SNEGSKA (reference sequence). The CDR3 DNA is TGCAGTGCTAGAGTCCGGACAAGTAGCGCCCGCAATCAGCCCCAGCATTTT. This codes for CSARVRTSSARNQPQHF.

This rearrangement joins TRBV12-3 or TRBV12-4 to TRBJ1-5; D may be TRBD1 (5 bases). The ends were cut back, 5 bases at V and 3 bases at J, with 14 bases in the middle. There are 15 residues in the CDR3. Here the CDR3 DNA reads TGTGCCAGCAGTAAAGAGACAGATCTCAATCAGCCCCAGCATTTT. This translates into CASSKETDLNQPQHF.

A few counts support this clonotype. The chain joins TRBV5-1 to TRBJ2-3, with unresolved D. Trimming pared 0 bases from V and 2 bases from J, leaving 10 bases between. This CDR3 is 15 amino acids long. CDR1 is SGHRS, CDR2 YFSETQ, per germline. The CDR3 region has the DNA TGCGCCAGCAGCTTGGAGACGGGCCTCACAGATACGCAGTATTTT. It is translated as CASSLETGLTDTQYF.

The V and J genes are TRBV12-3 or TRBV12-4 and TRBJ2-3; 10 positions agree with TRBD2. Trimming cost V 1 base and J 5 bases; bases outside gene matches: 6. This CDR3 has 16 amino acids. The CDR3 sequence: CASSLGTPSGRDTQYF. In DNA form, the CDR3 reads TGTGCCAGCAGTTTAGGGACCCCTAGCGGGAGAGATACGCAGTATTTT.

This chain connects TRBV25-1 to TRBJ2-7; TRBD2 aligns across 10 bases. The CDR3 has 16 amino acids. Germline CDR1 and CDR2: MGHDK and SYGVNS. V shed 3 bases and J 0 bases; nucleotides not matched to a gene: 5. The CDR3 bases are TGTGCCAGCAGTGATCTAGCGGGAGTTAGCTCCTACGAGCAGTACTTC. Its translation is CASSDLAGVSSYEQYF.